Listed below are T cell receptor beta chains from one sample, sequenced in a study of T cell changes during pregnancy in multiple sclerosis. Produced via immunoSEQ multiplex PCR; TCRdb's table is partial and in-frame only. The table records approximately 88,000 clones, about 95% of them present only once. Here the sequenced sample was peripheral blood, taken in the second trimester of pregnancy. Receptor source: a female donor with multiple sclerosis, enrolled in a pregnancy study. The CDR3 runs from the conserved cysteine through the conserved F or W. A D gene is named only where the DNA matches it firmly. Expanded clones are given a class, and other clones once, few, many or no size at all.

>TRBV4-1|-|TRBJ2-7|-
CASSPQLVSYEQYF
TGCGCCAGCAGCCCCCAACTAGTCTCCTACGAGCAGTACTTC
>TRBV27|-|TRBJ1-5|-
CASSLSAAPARQAYSNQPQHF
TGTGCCAGCAGTTTATCAGCGGCCCCCGCGAGGCAGGCCTATAGCAATCAGCCCCAGCATTTT
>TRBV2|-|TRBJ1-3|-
CASSEGVRVGNTIYF
TGTGCCAGCAGTGAAGGCGTCAGGGTCGGAAACACCATATATTTT
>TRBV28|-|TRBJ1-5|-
CASSLVQGERPQHF
TGTGCCAGCAGTTTAGTACAGGGCGAGAGGCCCCAGCATTTT
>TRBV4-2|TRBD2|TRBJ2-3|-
CASVLAGGWDTQYF
TGTGCCTCTGTATTAGCGGGAGGTTGGGATACGCAGTATTTT
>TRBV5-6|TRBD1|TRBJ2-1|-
CASSFPGTGAEQFF
TGTGCCAGCAGCTTCCCCGGGACAGGGGCCGAGCAGTTCTTC
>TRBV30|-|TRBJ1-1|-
CAWVRGGARGTEAFF
TGTGCCTGGGTCCGAGGGGGGGCCCGCGGCACTGAAGCTTTCTTT
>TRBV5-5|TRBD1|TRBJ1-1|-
CASSRTGTGGREAFF
TGTGCCAGCAGTCGAACCGGGACAGGGGGCCGGGAAGCTTTCTTT
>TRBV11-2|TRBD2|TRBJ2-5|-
CASSLDFQGGETQYF
TGTGCCAGCAGCTTAGATTTTCAGGGAGGGGAGACCCAGTACTTC
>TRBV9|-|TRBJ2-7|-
CASSLGDSPQLEQYF
TGTGCCAGCTCCCTTGGGGACTCCCCTCAGCTCGAGCAGTACTTC
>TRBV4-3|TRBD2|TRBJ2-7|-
CASSQEGRLAGEEQYF
TGCGCCAGCAGCCAAGAAGGGAGACTAGCGGGAGAAGAGCAGTACTTC
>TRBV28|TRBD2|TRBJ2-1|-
CASSLRRTGGDEQFF
TGTGCCAGCAGTTTACGACGGACGGGGGGTGATGAGCAGTTCTTC
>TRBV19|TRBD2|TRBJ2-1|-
CASSIGLAGENNEQFF
TGTGCCAGTAGTATAGGGCTAGCGGGAGAAAACAATGAGCAGTTCTTC
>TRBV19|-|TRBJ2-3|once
CASSIRGSGRGTDTQYF
TGTGCCAGTAGTATAAGGGGTAGCGGTCGGGGCACAGATACGCAGTATTTT
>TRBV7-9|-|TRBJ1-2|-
CASSLVSVNYGYTF
TGTGCCAGCAGCCTCGTGTCAGTCAACTATGGCTACACCTTC
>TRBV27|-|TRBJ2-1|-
CASSLSGAGLINNEQFF
TGTGCCAGCAGTTTATCGGGCGCAGGACTTATAAACAATGAGCAGTTCTTC
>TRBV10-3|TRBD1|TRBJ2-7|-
CAISSGTESSYEQYF
TGTGCCATCAGTTCCGGGACAGAGAGCTCCTACGAGCAGTACTTC
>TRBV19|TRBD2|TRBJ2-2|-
CASSTTSGLNTGELFF
TGTGCCAGTAGTACCACTAGCGGGCTTAACACCGGGGAGCTGTTTTTT
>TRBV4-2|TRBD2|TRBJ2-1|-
CASSQKIAGGTNEQFF
TGTGCCAGCAGCCAAAAAATAGCGGGAGGGACCAATGAGCAGTTCTTC
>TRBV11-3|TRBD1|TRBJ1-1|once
CASSLGTGVNTEAFF
TGTGCCAGCAGCTTAGGGACAGGGGTGAACACTGAAGCTTTCTTT
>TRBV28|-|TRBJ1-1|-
CASSPLGLEAFF
TGTGCCAGCAGCCCTCTTGGCCTTGAAGCTTTCTTT
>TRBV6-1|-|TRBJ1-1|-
CASRTSGRPLPEAFF
TGTGCCAGCAGGACTAGCGGCCGCCCCCTCCCTGAAGCTTTCTTT
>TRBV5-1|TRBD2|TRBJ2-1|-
CASSQGLAGDNEQFF
TGCGCCAGCAGTCAGGGGCTAGCGGGAGACAATGAGCAGTTCTTC
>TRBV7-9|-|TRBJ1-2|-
CASSPPFAGSYGYTF
TGTGCCAGCAGCCCACCATTTGCGGGGTCGTATGGCTACACCTTC
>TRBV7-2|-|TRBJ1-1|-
CASSLPRDIKNTEAFF
TGTGCCAGCAGCTTACCCCGGGACATAAAAAACACTGAAGCTTTCTTT
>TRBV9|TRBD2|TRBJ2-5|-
CASSEASGETQYF
TGTGCCAGCAGCGAAGCTAGCGGGGAGACCCAGTACTTC
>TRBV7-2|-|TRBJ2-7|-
CASSAMGLPGDEQYF
TGTGCCAGCAGCGCTATGGGACTACCAGGGGACGAGCAGTACTTC
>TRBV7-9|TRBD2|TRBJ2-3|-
CASSLVWREWPDTQYF
TGTGCCAGCAGCTTAGTCTGGCGGGAGTGGCCAGATACGCAGTATTTT
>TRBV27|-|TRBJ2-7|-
CASSLSTGETYEQYF
TGTGCCAGCAGTTTAAGTACCGGGGAGACCTACGAGCAGTACTTC
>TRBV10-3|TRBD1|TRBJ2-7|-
CAISPLDRGLAYEQYF
TGTGCCATCAGCCCCCTGGACAGGGGCCTTGCCTACGAGCAGTACTTC
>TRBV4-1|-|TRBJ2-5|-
CASSPRLAETQYF
TGCGCCAGCAGCCCCCGTCTAGCGGAGACCCAGTACTTC